This is a list of T cell receptor beta chains from one sample in a study of the immune and genomic landscape of osteosarcoma. Here immunoSEQ multiplex PCR was the method, and the copy in TCRdb shows in-frame clones only, minus some. The profile shows about 10,000 clones, about 71% of them singletons. The material sequenced was osteosarcoma tumor tissue from the lung. The receptors were sampled from a human donor with osteosarcoma. Each CDR3 is given with its conserved first and last residue. D genes are given only for firm matches. Only part of the rows carry a size: once, few, many, or a class if the clone is expanded.

d_gene	v_gene	j_gene	abundance	CDR3nt	CDR3aa
TRBD2	TRBV27	TRBJ2-1	NA	TGTGCCAGCAGTCACGGACTAGGCTCGAACAATGAGCAGTTCTTC	CASSHGLGSNNEQFF
TRBD1	TRBV6-1	TRBJ2-5	NA	TGTGCCAGCAGTGAACACGCAGGGGGCGTGGAGACCCAGTACTTC	CASSEHAGGVETQYF
TRBD2	TRBV9	TRBJ2-7	NA	TGTGCCAGCAGCTCCCCGCAGGACGGGGGGGGATACGAGCAGTACTTC	CASSSPQDGGGYEQYF
NA	TRBV2	TRBJ1-4	NA	TGTGCCAGCAGGCCGGATAATGAAAAACTGTTTTTT	CASRPDNEKLFF
TRBD2	TRBV11-3	TRBJ2-1	NA	TGTGCCAGCAGCTTAGATCGCGGGAGGGTCAATGAGCAGTTCTTC	CASSLDRGRVNEQFF
TRBD2	TRBV10-3	TRBJ2-3	NA	TGTGCCATCAGTGAGGGGACTAGCGGGAGAGATACGCAGTATTTT	CAISEGTSGRDTQYF
NA	TRBV11-2	TRBJ1-6	NA	TGTGCCAGCAGCTTTGTTAACACAAGGGCCGATTCACCCCTCCACTTT	CASSFVNTRADSPLHF
TRBD2	TRBV10-3	TRBJ2-5	NA	TGTGCCATCAGTGGGGGACTAGCGGGAGAGGGGACCCAGTACTTC	CAISGGLAGEGTQYF
NA	TRBV7-9	TRBJ1-6	NA	TGTGCCAGCAGCTTTACTAGCGGTTCCTATAATTCACCCCTCCACTTT	CASSFTSGSYNSPLHF
TRBD1	TRBV7-8	TRBJ2-7	NA	TGTGCCAGCAGGCCCCGGGACAGGGGGCTAAAGGAGCAGTACTTC	CASRPRDRGLKEQYF
TRBD2	TRBV30	TRBJ2-1	NA	TGTGCCTGGAGCGACTTCGGGGCTAGCGGGTCTCCCTACAATGAGCAGTTCTTC	CAWSDFGASGSPYNEQFF
NA	TRBV2	TRBJ2-7	NA	TGTGCCAGCTCTGGGACTGGGACCTACGAGCAGTACTTC	CASSGTGTYEQYF
TRBD1	TRBV5-5	TRBJ1-4	NA	TGTGCCAGCAGCTTTGGGACAGTTGGTAATGAAAAACTGTTTTTT	CASSFGTVGNEKLFF
NA	TRBV27	TRBJ1-1	NA	TGTGCCAGCAGTTTATTCCGAACTTTCCCCCCCGGGGCTGAAGCTTTCTTT	CASSLFRTFPPGAEAFF
NA	TRBV27	TRBJ2-5	NA	TGTGCCAGCAGTTCCGCCTCCCAAGAGACCCAGTACTTC	CASSSASQETQYF
TRBD2	TRBV28	TRBJ2-3	few	TGTGCCAGCAGTGGGACTAGCGGGAGGGCCTTACGAGATACGCAGTATTTT	CASSGTSGRALRDTQYF
NA	TRBV11-2	TRBJ2-2	NA	TGTGCCAGCAGCTTAGCTGACAGGAACACCGGGGAGCTGTTTTTT	CASSLADRNTGELFF
NA	TRBV6-6	TRBJ1-2	NA	TGTGCCAGCAGTTACTCGAACGGGAAGAGTGGCTACACCTTC	CASSYSNGKSGYTF